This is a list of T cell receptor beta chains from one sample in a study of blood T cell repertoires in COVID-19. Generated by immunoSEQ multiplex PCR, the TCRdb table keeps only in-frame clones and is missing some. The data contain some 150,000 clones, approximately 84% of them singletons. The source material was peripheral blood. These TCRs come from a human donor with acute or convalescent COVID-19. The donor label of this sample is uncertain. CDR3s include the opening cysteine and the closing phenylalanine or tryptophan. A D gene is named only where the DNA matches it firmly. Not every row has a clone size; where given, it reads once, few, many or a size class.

CDR3: CATSRDRDSTDYNSPLHF
size: -
V: TRBV15
D: TRBD1

CDR3: CASSSNNSPLHF
size: -
V: TRBV25-1
D: -

CDR3: CSVEDPTGGDDEQFF
size: -
V: TRBV29-1
D: TRBD1

CDR3: CAWSVRGLGNTGELFF
size: -
V: TRBV30
D: -

CDR3: CASSLTNPGGGAGELFF
size: -
V: TRBV7-3
D: TRBD2

CDR3: CASSFNPFGTLSYEQYF
size: -
V: TRBV28
D: -

CDR3: CAARGGSSSYNEQFF
size: few
V: TRBV5-8
D: TRBD2

CDR3: CAISESGQGGNQPQHF
size: -
V: TRBV10-3
D: TRBD1

CDR3: CASSAGPGGTDTQYF
size: -
V: TRBV4-2
D: -

CDR3: CASSLEGLAGQRGYF
size: -
V: TRBV5-1
D: TRBD2

CDR3: CASSPSPGGEQFF
size: -
V: TRBV7-3
D: -

CDR3: CASSRSGQSGPTEAFF
size: -
V: TRBV7-9
D: -

CDR3: CASSYTLAGSTYEQYF
size: -
V: TRBV6-5
D: TRBD2

CDR3: CASSQGTARTGELFF
size: -
V: TRBV4-1
D: -

CDR3: CASSSGTGSMGETQYF
size: -
V: TRBV7-3
D: TRBD1

CDR3: CASSFGRAAGNTIYF
size: once
V: TRBV7-8
D: -

CDR3: CASSLPKQGADQPQHF
size: -
V: TRBV7-3
D: TRBD1

CDR3: CATSRDPGQGANEQFF
size: -
V: TRBV15
D: TRBD1

CDR3: CASSPRDRERETQYF
size: -
V: TRBV9
D: TRBD1

CDR3: CASSGLGTTATNEKLFF
size: -
V: TRBV5-8
D: -

CDR3: CASSQGSVLNEKLFF
size: few
V: TRBV2
D: -

CDR3: CAVGQEYNQPQHF
size: once
V: TRBV10-3
D: TRBD1

CDR3: CASSPDGLSNQPQHF
size: -
V: TRBV5-1
D: -

CDR3: CASRGDRDTYEQYF
size: once
V: TRBV19
D: TRBD1

CDR3: CASSFHSGSSDNEQFF
size: -
V: TRBV5-1
D: TRBD2

CDR3: CASSNGSTETYEQYF
size: -
V: TRBV27
D: -

CDR3: CASSVGGDYGYTF
size: -
V: TRBV2
D: -

CDR3: CASTPDRGAGYTF
size: once
V: TRBV19
D: TRBD1

CDR3: CAWSVYSLNQPQHF
size: -
V: TRBV30
D: -

CDR3: CASSLGGASHNEQFF
size: -
V: TRBV7-6
D: -

CDR3: CASSTLLAGGNNEQFF
size: -
V: TRBV5-5
D: TRBD2

CDR3: CASSESGNTDTQYF
size: -
V: TRBV6-1
D: -

CDR3: CASSKTAPGEKLFF
size: -
V: TRBV28
D: -

CDR3: CASSAPTSGSYNEQFF
size: -
V: TRBV5-4
D: TRBD2

CDR3: CASSFGQDNEQFF
size: -
V: TRBV5-1
D: TRBD1

CDR3: CASSLTQATNTEAFF
size: -
V: TRBV28
D: -

CDR3: CASSDRTEGAFF
size: -
V: TRBV6-4
D: -

CDR3: CASSLAARADTGELFF
size: few
V: TRBV5-1
D: -

CDR3: CASTTPGEAYGYTF
size: -
V: TRBV6-5
D: -

CDR3: CASRIKCVRLNNVTHYEQYF
size: few
V: TRBV21-1
D: -

CDR3: CSVGGQLNTGELFF
size: -
V: TRBV29-1
D: -

CDR3: CASSPSGLTDTQYF
size: -
V: TRBV7-9
D: -

CDR3: CASSQDSRSGGKLFF
size: -
V: TRBV14
D: -

CDR3: CASSRATGFNQPQHF
size: -
V: TRBV28
D: -

CDR3: CSGGTGAGTEAFF
size: -
V: TRBV29-1
D: TRBD1

CDR3: CASSSPEYFPDTQYF
size: -
V: TRBV27
D: -

CDR3: CASTKIAGGTDTQYF
size: -
V: TRBV2
D: TRBD2

CDR3: CASSDQGSYEQYF
size: once
V: TRBV6-1
D: -

CDR3: CASSQTSGTSGSRHEQYF
size: -
V: TRBV4-2
D: TRBD2

CDR3: CASSEDRAADYGYTF
size: once
V: TRBV2
D: -

CDR3: CASSIESGTGELFF
size: -
V: TRBV19
D: -

CDR3: CASSPSREGYEQYF
size: -
V: TRBV27
D: -

CDR3: CASSISRQGSGNTIYF
size: -
V: TRBV19
D: TRBD1

CDR3: CASSQGESSYNEQFF
size: -
V: TRBV4-1
D: -

CDR3: CASSHSDRGPYTEAFF
size: -
V: TRBV7-9
D: TRBD1